This entry lists 10 T cell receptor beta chains sequenced from one sample in a study of CD8 T cells in ankylosing spondylitis. TCRdb re-called the 5' RACE reads with MiXCR, one entry per CDR3 protein. The table lists some 87,000 distinct CDR3 sequences, just under 9% of them singletons. Specimen: blood, either unsorted or a sorted T cell fraction (not recorded which). Source of these receptors: a male donor with ankylosing spondylitis or in good health (not recorded which).

V gene TRBV5-4 combines with J gene TRBJ2-3; unclear D gene. This CDR3 is 10 amino acids long. The germline gives CDR1 SGHNT, CDR2 YYREEE (reference sequence). V lost 9 bases and J 2 bases, leaving 4 bases between the germline ends. Here the CDR3 reads CATVTDTQYF. The DNA of the CDR3 is TGTGCCACTGTCACAGATACGCAGTATTTT.

This clonotype was found many times. The chain combines TRBV12-3 or TRBV12-4 with TRBJ1-1; D is perhaps TRBD1 (6 bases). With 3 bases removed from V and 8 bases from J, the gap between germline ends came to 16 bases. The CDR3 runs to 14 residues. As DNA, the CDR3 is TGTGCCAGCAGTTTCGGGGACACCCGCTCGGAAGCTTTCTTT. Protein product: CASSFGDTRSEAFF.

This clonotype is labeled medium-sized. The chain employs TRBV4-1 and TRBJ1-1; D remains unclear. This CDR3 is 15 amino acids long. Trimming shortened V by 1 base and J by 1 base, and 10 bases separated the two germline ends. Germline V CDR1 and CDR2: MGHRA, YSYEKL. CDR3 coding DNA: TGCGCCAGCAGCCAAGGTGGGCCGACGAACACTGAAGCTTTCTTT. Protein: CASSQGGPTNTEAFF.

In this sample, this clonotype turned up a few times. The genes are TRBV5-1 and TRBJ1-4; D may be TRBD1 (5 bases). Germline values: CDR1 SGHRS, CDR2 YFSETQ. V gave up 0 bases and J gave up 7 bases, with 10 bases separating them. The CDR3 contains 14 residues. CDR3 coding DNA: TGCGCCAGCAGCTTGGAAGGGGCAGGTGAAAAACTGTTTTTT. This gives the protein CASSLEGAGEKLFF.

The chain combines TRBV28 with TRBJ2-7; D unresolved. Germline loops: CDR1 MDHEN, CDR2 SYDVKM. The V end lost 7 bases, the J end lost 7 bases, and 20 bases lay between the germline ends. The CDR3 is 14 amino acids. CDR3 amino acids: CASKPPLLVGEQYF. CDR3 bases: TGTGCCAGCAAACCGCCGCTACTGGTGGGGGAGCAGTACTTC.

This clonotype has more than one count but fewer than ten. This chain joins TRBV2 and TRBJ2-2; D is unresolved. CDR1 and CDR2 from the germline V gene are SNHLY and FYNNEI. V was trimmed by 3 bases and J by 4 bases, leaving 18 bases between them. The CDR3 loop spans 17 amino acids. The CDR3 loop reads CASSDYPATLGTGELFF. The CDR3 region has the DNA TGTGCCAGCAGTGACTATCCGGCTACCTTGGGCACCGGGGAGCTGTTTTTT.

There are many counts of this clonotype. The gene calls are TRBV10-3 and TRBJ2-6, with TRBD1 matching over 7 bases. The CDR3 totals 18 residues. Germline V lookup: CDR1 ENHRY, CDR2 SYGVKD. V was clipped by 2 bases and J by 1 base; unmatched bases: 8. The CDR3 here is CAISEAHRGRSGANVLTF. The CDR3, as DNA: TGTGCCATCAGTGAGGCCCACAGGGGCAGGTCTGGGGCCAACGTCCTGACTTTC.

This clonotype was observed a single time. The chain combines TRBV11-2 with TRBJ1-2, with D perhaps TRBD1 (5 bases). Trimming took off 1 base at V and 2 bases at J, with 20 bases between the two ends. The CDR3 is 18 residues long. CDR1 is SGHAT, CDR2 FQNNGV, per germline. The CDR3 sequence is CASSLGLRGAILNYGYTF. CDR3 in DNA: TGTGCCAGCAGCTTAGGACTTCGGGGCGCGATCCTAAACTATGGCTACACCTTC.

Turning to this clonotype: A clone one base away is much larger, so this may be a read error. The V and J genes are TRBV30 and TRBJ2-5; possible D gene TRBD1, 6 bases. Trimming removed 1 base at V and 6 bases at J, with 12 bases between. CDR1 GTSNPN and CDR2 SVGIG come from the germline V gene (reference sequence). The CDR3 extends over 13 amino acids. The CDR3 protein is CAWSGGQQKTQYF. The CDR3 DNA reads TGTGCCTGGAGTGGGGGGCAGCAAAAGACCCAGTACTTC.

Ten or more counts support this clonotype. The CDR3 spells CASSSGLTSSHTQYF. The CDR3 DNA is TGTGCCAGCAGCTCTGGACTGACTAGCAGCCATACGCAGTATTTT. This chain connects TRBV11-2 to TRBJ2-3, with TRBD2 matching over 7 bases. In germline, CDR1 is SGHAT, CDR2 FQNNGV. The CDR3 is 15 residues long. The V and J ends lost 4 bases and 7 bases, in that order; junction bases with no gene match: 11.